This T cell receptor (beta chain) was identified during a study of OX40 agonist ivuxolimab in advanced cancers. The overall study: A partial response was reached by three patients: one with hepatocellular carcinoma and two with cutaneous melanoma.

The CDR3 covers 16 residues. The J segment lost 6 bases and the V segment lost 6 bases, leaving 15 bases of the junction unmatched. Germline-derived CDR1 and CDR2 are SEHNR and FQNEAQ (reference sequence). Sequencing was performed with immunoSEQ multiplex PCR; in TCRdb, only in-frame clones are kept and a portion is missing. The table includes about 36,000 clones, roughly three quarters detected once. The material sequenced was CD4+ or CD8+ T cells sorted from blood, taken in a trial of the OX40 agonist ivuxolimab. The receptor's source is an adult with an advanced solid tumor such as melanoma, head and neck, liver or kidney cancer. This sequence joins TRBV7-9 and TRBJ2-5; the match to TRBD2 covers 8 bases. CDR3 residues: CASSFIAGMVGQTQYF. The CDR3 DNA is TGTGCCAGCAGTTTTATAGCGGGAATGGTCGGACAGACCCAGTACTTC. The full variable domain, rest sourced from reference TRBV7-9 and TRBJ2-5, is DTGVSQNPRHKITKRGQNVTFRCDPISEHNRLYWYRQTLGQGPEFLTYFQNEAQLEKSRLLSDRFSAERPKGSFSTLEIQRTEQGDSAMYLCASSFIAGMVGQTQYFGPGTRLLVL.